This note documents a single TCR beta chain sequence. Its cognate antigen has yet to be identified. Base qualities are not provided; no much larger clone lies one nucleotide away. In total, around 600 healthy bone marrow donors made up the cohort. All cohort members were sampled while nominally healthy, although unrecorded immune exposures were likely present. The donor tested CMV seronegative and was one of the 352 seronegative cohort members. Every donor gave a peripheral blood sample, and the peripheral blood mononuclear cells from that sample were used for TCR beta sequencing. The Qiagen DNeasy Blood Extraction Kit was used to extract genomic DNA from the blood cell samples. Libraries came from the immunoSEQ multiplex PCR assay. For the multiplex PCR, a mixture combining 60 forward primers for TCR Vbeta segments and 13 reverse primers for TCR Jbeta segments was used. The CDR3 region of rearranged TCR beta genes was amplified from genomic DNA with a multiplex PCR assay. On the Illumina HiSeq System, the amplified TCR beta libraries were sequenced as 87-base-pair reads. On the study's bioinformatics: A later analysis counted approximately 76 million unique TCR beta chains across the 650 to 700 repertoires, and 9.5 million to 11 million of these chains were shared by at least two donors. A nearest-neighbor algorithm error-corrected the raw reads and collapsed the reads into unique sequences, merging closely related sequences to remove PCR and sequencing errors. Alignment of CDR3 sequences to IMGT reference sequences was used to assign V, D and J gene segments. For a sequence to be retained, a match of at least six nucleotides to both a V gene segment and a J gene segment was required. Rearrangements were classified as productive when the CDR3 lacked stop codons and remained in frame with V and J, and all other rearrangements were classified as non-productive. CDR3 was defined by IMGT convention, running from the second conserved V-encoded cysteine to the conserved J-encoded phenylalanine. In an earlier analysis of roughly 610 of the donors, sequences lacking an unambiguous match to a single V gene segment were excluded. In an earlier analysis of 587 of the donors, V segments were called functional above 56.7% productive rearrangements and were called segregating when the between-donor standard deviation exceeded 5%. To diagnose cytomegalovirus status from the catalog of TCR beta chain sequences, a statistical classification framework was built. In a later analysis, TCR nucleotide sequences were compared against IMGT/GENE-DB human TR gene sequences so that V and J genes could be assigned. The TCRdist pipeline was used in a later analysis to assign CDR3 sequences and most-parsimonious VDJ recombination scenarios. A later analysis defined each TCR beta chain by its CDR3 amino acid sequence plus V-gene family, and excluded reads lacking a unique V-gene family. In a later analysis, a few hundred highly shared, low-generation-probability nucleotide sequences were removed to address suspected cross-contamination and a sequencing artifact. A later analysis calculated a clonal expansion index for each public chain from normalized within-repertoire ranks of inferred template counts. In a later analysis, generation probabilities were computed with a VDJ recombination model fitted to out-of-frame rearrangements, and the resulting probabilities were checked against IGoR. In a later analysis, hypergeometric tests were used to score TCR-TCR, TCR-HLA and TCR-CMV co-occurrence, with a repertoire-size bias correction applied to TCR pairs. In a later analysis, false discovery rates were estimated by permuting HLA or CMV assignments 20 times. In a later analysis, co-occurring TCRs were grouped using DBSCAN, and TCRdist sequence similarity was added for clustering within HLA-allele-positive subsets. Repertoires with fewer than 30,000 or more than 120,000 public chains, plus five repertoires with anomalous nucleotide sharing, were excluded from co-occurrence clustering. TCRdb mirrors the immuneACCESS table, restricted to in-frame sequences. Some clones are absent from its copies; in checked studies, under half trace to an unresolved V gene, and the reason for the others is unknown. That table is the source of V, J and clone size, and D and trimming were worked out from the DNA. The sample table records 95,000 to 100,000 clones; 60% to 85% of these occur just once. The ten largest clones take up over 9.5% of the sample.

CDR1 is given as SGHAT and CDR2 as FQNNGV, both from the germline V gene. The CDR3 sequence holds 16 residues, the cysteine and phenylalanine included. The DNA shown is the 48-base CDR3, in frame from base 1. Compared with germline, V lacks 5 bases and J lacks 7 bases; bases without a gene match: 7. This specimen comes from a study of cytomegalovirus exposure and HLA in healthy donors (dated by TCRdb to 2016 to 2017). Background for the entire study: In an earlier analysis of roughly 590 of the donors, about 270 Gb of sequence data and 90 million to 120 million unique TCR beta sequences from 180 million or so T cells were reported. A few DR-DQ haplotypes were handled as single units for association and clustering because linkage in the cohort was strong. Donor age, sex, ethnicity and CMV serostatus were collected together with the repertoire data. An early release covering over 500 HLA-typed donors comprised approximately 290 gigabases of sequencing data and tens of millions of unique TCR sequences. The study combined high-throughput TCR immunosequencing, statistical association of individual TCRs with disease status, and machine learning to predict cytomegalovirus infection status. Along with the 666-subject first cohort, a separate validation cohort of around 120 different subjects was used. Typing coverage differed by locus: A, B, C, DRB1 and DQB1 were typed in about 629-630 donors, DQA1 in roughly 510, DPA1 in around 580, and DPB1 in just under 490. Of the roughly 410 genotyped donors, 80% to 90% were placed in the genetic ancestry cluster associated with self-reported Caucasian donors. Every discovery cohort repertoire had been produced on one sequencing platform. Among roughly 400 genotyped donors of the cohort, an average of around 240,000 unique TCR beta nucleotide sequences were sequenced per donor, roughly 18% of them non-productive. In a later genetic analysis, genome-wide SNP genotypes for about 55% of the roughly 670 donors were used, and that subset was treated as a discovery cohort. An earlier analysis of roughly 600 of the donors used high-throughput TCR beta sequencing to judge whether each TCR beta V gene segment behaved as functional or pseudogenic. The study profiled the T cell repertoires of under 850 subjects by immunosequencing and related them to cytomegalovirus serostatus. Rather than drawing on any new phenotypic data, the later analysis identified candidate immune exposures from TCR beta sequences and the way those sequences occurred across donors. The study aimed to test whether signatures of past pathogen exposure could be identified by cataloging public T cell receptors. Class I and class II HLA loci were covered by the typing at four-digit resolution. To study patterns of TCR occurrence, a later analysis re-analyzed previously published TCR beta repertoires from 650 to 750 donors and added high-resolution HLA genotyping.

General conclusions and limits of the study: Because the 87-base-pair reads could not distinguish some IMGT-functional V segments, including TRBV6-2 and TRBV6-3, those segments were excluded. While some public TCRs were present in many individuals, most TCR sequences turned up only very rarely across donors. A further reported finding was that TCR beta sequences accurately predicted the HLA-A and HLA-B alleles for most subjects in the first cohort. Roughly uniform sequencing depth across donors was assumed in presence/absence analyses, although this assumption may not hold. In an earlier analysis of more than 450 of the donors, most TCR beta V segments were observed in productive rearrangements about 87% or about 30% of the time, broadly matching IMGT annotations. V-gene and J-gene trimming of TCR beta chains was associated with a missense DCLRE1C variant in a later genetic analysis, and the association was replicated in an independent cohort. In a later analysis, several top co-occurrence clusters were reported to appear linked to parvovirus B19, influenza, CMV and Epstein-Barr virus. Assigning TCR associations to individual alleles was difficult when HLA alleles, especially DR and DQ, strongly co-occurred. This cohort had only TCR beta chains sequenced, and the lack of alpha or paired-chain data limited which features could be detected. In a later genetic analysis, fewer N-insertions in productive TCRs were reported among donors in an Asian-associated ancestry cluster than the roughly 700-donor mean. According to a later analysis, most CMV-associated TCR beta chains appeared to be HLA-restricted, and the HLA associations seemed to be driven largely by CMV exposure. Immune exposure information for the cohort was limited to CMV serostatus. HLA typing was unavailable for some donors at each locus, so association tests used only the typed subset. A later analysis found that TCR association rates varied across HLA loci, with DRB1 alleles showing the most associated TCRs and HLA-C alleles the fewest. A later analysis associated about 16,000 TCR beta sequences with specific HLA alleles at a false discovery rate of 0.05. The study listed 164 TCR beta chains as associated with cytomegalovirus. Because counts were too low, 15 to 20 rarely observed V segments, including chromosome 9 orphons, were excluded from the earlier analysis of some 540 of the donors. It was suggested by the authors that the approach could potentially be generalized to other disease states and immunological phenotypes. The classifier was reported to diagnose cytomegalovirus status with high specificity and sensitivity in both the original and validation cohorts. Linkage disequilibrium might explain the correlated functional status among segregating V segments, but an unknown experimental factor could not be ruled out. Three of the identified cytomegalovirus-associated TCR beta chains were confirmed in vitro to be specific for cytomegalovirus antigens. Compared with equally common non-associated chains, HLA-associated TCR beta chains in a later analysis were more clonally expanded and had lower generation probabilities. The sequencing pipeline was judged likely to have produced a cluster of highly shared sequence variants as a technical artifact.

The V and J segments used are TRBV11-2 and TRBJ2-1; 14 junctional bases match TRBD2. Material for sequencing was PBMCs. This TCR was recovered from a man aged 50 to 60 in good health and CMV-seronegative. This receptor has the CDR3 CASSPLTSGRGNEQFF. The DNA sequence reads TGTGCCAGCAGCCCCCTGACTAGCGGGAGGGGGAATGAGCAGTTCTTC. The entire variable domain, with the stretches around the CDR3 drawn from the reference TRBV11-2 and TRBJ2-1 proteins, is EAGVAQSPRYKIIEKRQSVAFWCNPISGHATLYWYQQILGQGPKLLIQFQNNGVVDDSQLPKDRFSAERLKGVDSTLKIQPAKLEDSAVYLCASSPLTSGRGNEQFFGPGTRLTVL.